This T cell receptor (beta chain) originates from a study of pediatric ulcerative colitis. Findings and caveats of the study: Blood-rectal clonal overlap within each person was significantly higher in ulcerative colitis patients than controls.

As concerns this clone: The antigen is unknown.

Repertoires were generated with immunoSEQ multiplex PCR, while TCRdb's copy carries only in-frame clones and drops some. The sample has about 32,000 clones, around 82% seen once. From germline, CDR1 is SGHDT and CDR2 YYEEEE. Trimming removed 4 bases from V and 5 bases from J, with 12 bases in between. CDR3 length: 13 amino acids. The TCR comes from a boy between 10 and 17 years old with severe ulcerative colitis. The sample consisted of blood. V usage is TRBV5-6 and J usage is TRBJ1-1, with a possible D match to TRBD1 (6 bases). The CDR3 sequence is CASSKDRSTEAFF. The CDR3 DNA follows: TGTGCCAGCAGCAAGGACAGATCAACTGAAGCTTTCTTT.